The clone carrying this TCR beta chain came up once. The CDR3 sequence is 16 residues long. Germline loops: CDR1 SGHVS, CDR2 FQNEAQ. Trimming removed 5 bases at V and 5 bases at J, with 21 bases between. The assay used deep level. TCRdb's copy holds only in-frame clones and misses some; the assay was immunoSEQ multiplex PCR. The sample has more than 550,000 clones; less than 95% are singletons. The data belong to a study of shared clonotypes between healthy human individuals. Study background: Used for every donor were three CD4 naive, three CD4 memory, two CD8 naive and one CD8 memory plate.

CD8 memory merged CD45RO+ with CCR7-negative CD45RA+ TemRA cells. Material for sequencing was memory CD8+ T cells from PBMCs. Described subset: CD45RO+ cells pooled with CCR7-negative TemRA cells. V usage is TRBV7-8 and J usage is TRBJ1-1; perhaps TRBD1 as D (5 bases). The clonotype comes from a man younger than 30 in good health. Some clones in this sample may be carry-over from other donors' samples. The CDR3 sequence is CASSPRYLAGQTEAFF. DNA for the CDR3: TGTGCCAGCAGCCCCCGATATCTGGCCGGACAAACTGAAGCTTTCTTT.